The sequence of this T cell receptor (beta chain) was determined in a study of long-term antiretroviral therapy in people with HIV. Study-level background: Some samples came about a decade before the 2015 immediate-ART recommendation, and these were the earliest.

Germline V gene sequence: CDR1 SGHKS, CDR2 YYEKEE (reference sequence). The CDR3 spans 14 residues. Between the trimmed V and J ends, which lost 3 bases and 0 bases, there was a span of 9 bases. Overall study findings and caveats: The data indicate that diversity increased after ART but remained below transplant donor controls.

The immunoSEQ assay was v3.0, run at survey level. TCRdb keeps only in-frame clones here, not all; method: immunoSEQ multiplex PCR. The sample lists tens of thousands of clones, around 81% occurring once. Only United States sites treated participants with HIV. Worth noting for this clone: Its specificity is unknown.

This chain links TRBV5-5 with TRBJ1-1; D gene unclear. This sequence originates from a man between 35 and 55 years old with HIV. The input for sequencing was unsorted PBMCs, taken 0.1 years before starting antiretroviral therapy. The CDR3, as DNA: TGTGCCAGCAGCTCGGAGCGACTGAACACTGAAGCTTTCTTT. Its translation: CASSSERLNTEAFF.